The clone carrying this T cell receptor (beta chain) was found many times. The antigen remains undetermined. Via MiXCR, TCRdb re-called the 5' RACE reads, giving one row per CDR3 protein. The sample holds hundreds of thousands of distinct CDR3 sequences, approximately 7.6% seen once. This sample was taken from a study of CD8 T cells in ankylosing spondylitis. Broader study findings: A motif in TCR beta, a set of seven to nine highly homologous variants, appeared characteristic of ankylosing spondylitis blood. Past studies reported some motif variants in reactive arthritis synovial fluid and blood. Peripheral blood held disease-linked clones only at relatively low frequency, and these were CD8+.

J was trimmed by 8 bases and V by 5 bases; bases with no gene match: 7. Germline CDR1 reads SQVTM; CDR2 reads ANQGSEA. The CDR3 is made up of 13 amino acids. This sequence originates from a female donor with ankylosing spondylitis or in good health (not recorded which). The chain recombines TRBV29-1 with TRBJ1-4; TRBD1 matches 8 bases. Material for sequencing was blood, either unsorted or a sorted T cell fraction (not recorded which). CDR3 region: CSVTTGVKEKLFF. CDR3 bases: TGCAGCGTTACGACAGGGGTAAAGGAAAAACTGTTTTTT.